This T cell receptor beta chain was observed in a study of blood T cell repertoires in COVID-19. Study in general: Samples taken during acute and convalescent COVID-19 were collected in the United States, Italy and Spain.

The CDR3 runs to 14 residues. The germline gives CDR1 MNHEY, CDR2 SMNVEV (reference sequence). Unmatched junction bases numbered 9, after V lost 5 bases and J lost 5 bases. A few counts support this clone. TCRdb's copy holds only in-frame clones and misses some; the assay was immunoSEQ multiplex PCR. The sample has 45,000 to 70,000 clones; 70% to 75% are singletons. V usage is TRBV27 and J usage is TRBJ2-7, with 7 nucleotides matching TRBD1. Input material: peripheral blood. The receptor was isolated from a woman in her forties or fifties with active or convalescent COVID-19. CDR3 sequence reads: CASSETGKYHEQYF. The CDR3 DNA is TGTGCCAGCAGTGAGACAGGGAAATACCACGAGCAGTACTTC.